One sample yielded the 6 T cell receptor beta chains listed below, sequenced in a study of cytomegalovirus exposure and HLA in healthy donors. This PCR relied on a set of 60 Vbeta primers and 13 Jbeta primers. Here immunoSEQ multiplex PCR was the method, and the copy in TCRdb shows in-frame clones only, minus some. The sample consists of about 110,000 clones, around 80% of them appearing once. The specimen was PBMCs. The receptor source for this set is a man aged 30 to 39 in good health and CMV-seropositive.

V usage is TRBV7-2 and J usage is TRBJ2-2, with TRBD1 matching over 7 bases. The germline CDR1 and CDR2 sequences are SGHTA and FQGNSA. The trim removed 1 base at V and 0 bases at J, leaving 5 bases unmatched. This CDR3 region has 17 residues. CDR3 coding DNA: TGTGCCAGCAGCTTAGTCGGGGACAGTGCGAACACCGGGGAGCTGTTTTTT. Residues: CASSLVGDSANTGELFF.

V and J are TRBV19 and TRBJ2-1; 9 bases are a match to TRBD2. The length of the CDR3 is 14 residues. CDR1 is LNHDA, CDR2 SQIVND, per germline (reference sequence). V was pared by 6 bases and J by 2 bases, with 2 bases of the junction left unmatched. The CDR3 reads CASRVAGAYNEQFF. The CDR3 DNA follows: TGTGCCAGTAGGGTAGCGGGGGCCTACAATGAGCAGTTCTTC.

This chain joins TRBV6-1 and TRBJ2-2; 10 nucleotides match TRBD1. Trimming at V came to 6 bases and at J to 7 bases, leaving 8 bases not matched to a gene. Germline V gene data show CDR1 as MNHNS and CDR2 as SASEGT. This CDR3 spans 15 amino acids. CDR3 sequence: CASRAGTGASGELFF. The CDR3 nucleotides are TGTGCCAGCAGGGCCGGGACAGGGGCGAGCGGGGAGCTGTTTTTT.

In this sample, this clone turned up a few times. The CDR3 here is CASSLTLAGGPFADTQYF. The CDR3 DNA reads as TGTGCCAGCAGTTTAACGCTAGCGGGGGGGCCATTTGCGGATACGCAGTATTTT. The chain recombines TRBV28 with TRBJ2-3; 12 nucleotides line up with TRBD2. The CDR3 runs 18 residues. With 2 bases clipped from V and 6 bases from J, the junction kept 12 bases outside the gene matches. Germline V CDR1 and CDR2: MDHEN, SYDVKM.

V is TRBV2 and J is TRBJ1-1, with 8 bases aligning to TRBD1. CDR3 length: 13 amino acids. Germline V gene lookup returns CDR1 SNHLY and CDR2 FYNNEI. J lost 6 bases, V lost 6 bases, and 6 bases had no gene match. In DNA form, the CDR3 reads TGTGCCAGCAGCCCCCGGGACAGGCCTGAAGCTTTCTTT. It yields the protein CASSPRDRPEAFF.

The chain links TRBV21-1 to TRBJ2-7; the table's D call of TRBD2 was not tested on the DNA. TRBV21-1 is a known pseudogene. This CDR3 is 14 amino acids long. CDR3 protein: CASSKGAGDYEQYF. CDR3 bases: TGTGCCAGCAGCAAAGGGGCGGGGGACTACGAGCAGTACTTC.